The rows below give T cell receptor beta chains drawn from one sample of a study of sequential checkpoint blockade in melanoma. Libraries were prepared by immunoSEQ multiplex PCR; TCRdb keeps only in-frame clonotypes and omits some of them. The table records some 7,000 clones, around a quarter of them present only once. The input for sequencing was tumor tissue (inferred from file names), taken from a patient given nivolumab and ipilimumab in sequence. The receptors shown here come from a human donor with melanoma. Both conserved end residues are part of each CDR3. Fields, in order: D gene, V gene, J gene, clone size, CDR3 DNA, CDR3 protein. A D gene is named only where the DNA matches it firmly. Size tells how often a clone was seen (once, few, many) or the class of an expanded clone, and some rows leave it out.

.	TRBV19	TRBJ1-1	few	TGTGCCAGTAGCCCCCTCTGGGAGAACACTGAAGCTTTCTTT	CASSPLWENTEAFF
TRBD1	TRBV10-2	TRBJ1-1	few	TGCGCCAGCAGGGACCGGGACAGGGGGACTGAAGCTTTCTTT	CASRDRDRGTEAFF
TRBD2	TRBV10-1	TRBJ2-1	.	TGCGCCAGCAGTGGGGGGCTAGCGGGAGGCTCCTACAATGAGCAGTTCTTC	CASSGGLAGGSYNEQFF
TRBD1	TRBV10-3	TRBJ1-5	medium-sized	TGTGCCATCAGTGAGGACAGGGTATATCAGCCCCAGCATTTT	CAISEDRVYQPQHF
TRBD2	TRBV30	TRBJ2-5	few	TGTGCCTGGAGTGTACGAGCGGGAGTTGTGGAGACCCAGTACTTC	CAWSVRAGVVETQYF
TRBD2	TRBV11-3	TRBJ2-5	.	TGTGCCAGCAGCCTTAGCGGGAGAGGAGTAGAGACCCAGTACTTC	CASSLSGRGVETQYF
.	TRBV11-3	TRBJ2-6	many	TGTGCCAGCAGCCCCTGGGACGCTGGGGCCAACGTCCTGACTTTC	CASSPWDAGANVLTF
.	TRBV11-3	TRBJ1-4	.	TGTGCCAGCAGCTTAGGACAGGCAACTAATGAAAAACTGTTTTTT	CASSLGQATNEKLFF
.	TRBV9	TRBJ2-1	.	TGTGCCAGCAGCGTAGCTAAATCACCCAGGTATGAGCAGTTCTTC	CASSVAKSPRYEQFF
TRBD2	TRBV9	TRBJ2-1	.	TGTGCCAGCAGCGTTAGCGGGAGGGCCAGTAATGAGCAGTTCTTC	CASSVSGRASNEQFF
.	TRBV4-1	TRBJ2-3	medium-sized	TGCGCCAGCAGCCAAGGGGAGCTCCCCCGTAGAACAGATACGCAGTATTTT	CASSQGELPRRTDTQYF
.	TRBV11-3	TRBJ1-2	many	TGTGCCAGCAGGGGTACAGGAACAAACTATGGCTACACCTTC	CASRGTGTNYGYTF
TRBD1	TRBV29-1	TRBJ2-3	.	TGCAGCGTTGATCCGCAGGGGGTCGGCACAGATACGCAGTATTTT	CSVDPQGVGTDTQYF